This entry concerns a single T cell receptor beta chain. No antigen is known for it. The investigators reverse transcribed all of the isolated RNA, so they sequenced expressed TCRB transcripts. Generated by immunoSEQ multiplex PCR, the TCRdb table keeps only in-frame clones and is missing some. Among around 400,000 clones listed, roughly 15% were seen once. The source of the sample is a study of beta chain features in type 1 diabetes. Whole-study findings and limits: The study found fewer insertions and more deletions at VDJ junctions in type 1 diabetes patients.

Sorting based on CD45RO/CCR7/CD25/CD127/CD95/CD27 separated CD4+ naive, central memory, regulatory and stem cell-like memory cells. The CDR3 runs 12 residues. The germline V gene has CDR1 MDHEN and CDR2 SYDVKM. Trimming left V 5 bases short and J 3 bases short, with 7 bases between. The source material was naive CD4+ T cells from blood. The clonotype was recovered from a woman aged 18-29 years in good health. The V gene is TRBV28, the J gene TRBJ1-2; TRBD1 might be the D (6 bases). The CDR3 protein is CASSNRDYGYTF. The CDR3 DNA sequence: TGTGCCAGCAGTAACAGGGACTATGGCTACACCTTC.